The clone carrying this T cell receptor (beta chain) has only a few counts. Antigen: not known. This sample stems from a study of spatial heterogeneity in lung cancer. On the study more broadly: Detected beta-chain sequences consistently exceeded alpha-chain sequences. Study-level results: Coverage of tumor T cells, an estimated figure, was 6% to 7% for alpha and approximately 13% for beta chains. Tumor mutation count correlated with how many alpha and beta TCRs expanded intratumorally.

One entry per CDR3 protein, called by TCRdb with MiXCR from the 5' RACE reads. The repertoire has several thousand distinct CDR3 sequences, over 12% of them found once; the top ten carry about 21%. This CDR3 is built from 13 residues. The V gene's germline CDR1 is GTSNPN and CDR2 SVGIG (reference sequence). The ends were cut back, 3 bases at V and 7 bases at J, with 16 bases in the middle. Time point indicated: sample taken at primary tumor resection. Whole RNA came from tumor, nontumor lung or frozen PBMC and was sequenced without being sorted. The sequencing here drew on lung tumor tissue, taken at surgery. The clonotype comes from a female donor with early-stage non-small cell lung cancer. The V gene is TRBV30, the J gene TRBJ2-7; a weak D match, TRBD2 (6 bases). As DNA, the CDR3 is TGTGCCTGGAGCCGGGGGTCCCTTGGGGAGCAGTACTTC. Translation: CAWSRGSLGEQYF. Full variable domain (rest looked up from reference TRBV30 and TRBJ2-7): SQTIHQWPATLVQPVGSPLSLECTVEGTSNPNLYWYRQAAGRGLQLLFYSVGIGQISSEVPQNLSASRPQDRQFILSSKKLLLSDSGFYLCAWSRGSLGEQYFGPGTRLTVT.